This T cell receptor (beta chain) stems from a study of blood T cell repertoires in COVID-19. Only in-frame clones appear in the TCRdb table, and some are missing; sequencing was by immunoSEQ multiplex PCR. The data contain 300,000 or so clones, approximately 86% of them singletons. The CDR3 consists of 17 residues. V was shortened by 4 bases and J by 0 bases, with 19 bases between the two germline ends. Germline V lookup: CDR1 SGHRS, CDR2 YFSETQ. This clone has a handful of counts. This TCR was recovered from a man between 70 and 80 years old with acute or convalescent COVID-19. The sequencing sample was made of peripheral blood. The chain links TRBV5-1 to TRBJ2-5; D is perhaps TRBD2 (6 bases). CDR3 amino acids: CASSPGGTGLNQETQYF. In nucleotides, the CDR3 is TGCGCCAGCAGCCCTGGGGGGACGGGGCTAAACCAAGAGACCCAGTACTTC. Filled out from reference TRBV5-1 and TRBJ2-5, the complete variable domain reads KAGVTQTPRYLIKTRGQQVTLSCSPISGHRSVSWYQQTPGQGLQFLFEYFSETQRNKGNFPGRFSGRQFSNSRSEMNVSTLELGDSALYLCASSPGGTGLNQETQYFGPGTRLLVL.